This TCR beta chain was found in a study of CD8 T cells in ankylosing spondylitis. Study-level findings and limits: CD8+ disease-linked clones were present at relatively low frequencies in blood. According to the report, clones linked to the disease were significantly enriched in matched synovial fluid samples taken from ankylosing spondylitis patients. Existing reports had already noted some motif variants in reactive arthritis synovial fluid and blood. Seemingly characteristic of ankylosing spondylitis blood was a TCR beta motif consisting of under ten highly homologous variants.

The sample holds a few counts of this clonotype. Its antigen is currently unknown. Making the TCR beta libraries involved quantitative 5'-RACE with molecular barcodes. Each CDR3 protein is one row after TCRdb ran MiXCR on the 5' RACE reads. This sample yields around 430,000 distinct CDR3 sequences, of which approximately 17% are seen a single time; approximately 1% belongs to the top ten. The CDR3 has 16 amino acids. The V gene's germline CDR1 is KGHDR and CDR2 SFDVKD. Trimming removed 9 bases from V and 3 bases from J; junction bases left unmatched: 12. This TCR derives from a male donor with ankylosing spondylitis. The chain is built from TRBV24-1 and TRBJ2-3; 9 bases map to TRBD2. Material for sequencing was blood, either unsorted or a sorted T cell fraction (not recorded which). This chain's CDR3 is CATARSSGTITDTQYF. Here the CDR3 DNA reads TGTGCCACCGCGAGATCTAGCGGGACGATAACAGATACGCAGTATTTT.